Sequencing of this TCR beta chain was carried out in a study of shared clonotypes between healthy human individuals. CD8 cells regarded as naive lacked CD45RO, were positively chosen for CCR7, and omitted terminally differentiated effector memory CD45RA+ cells. The donors were adults (healthy and HIV-negative) with no recent acute infections or vaccinations. The study, taken as a whole, reports: A reduction in generation probabilities was seen for non-shared clonotypes relative to those shared by all four donors. Naive subsets tended to show greater estimated richness than memory subsets. Among four donors, approximately 5% of naive CD4 clonotypes were found in common.

The CDR3 runs 17 residues. CDR1 is MNHEY, CDR2 SMNVEV, per germline (reference sequence). The V end was cut by 1 base, the J end by 2 bases, with 16 bases between. About this clone itself: Its specificity is unknown.

Sequenced by immunoSEQ multiplex PCR; TCRdb stores in-frame clones only, minus some. The sample holds about 2.1 million clones; 80% to 95% are singletons and the top ten take less than 2%. The J gene is TRBJ2-3, the V gene TRBV27; D is unresolved. The TCR sequence derives from a man aged 18 to 29 in good health. Some clones in this sample may be carry-over from other donors' samples. The sequencing sample was made of naive CD8+ T cells from PBMCs. The CDR3 region has the DNA TGTGCCAGCAGTTTATTTGGATCAACAGCGTCCACAGATACGCAGTATTTT. It is translated as CASSLFGSTASTDTQYF.